A selection of T cell receptor beta chains follows, all from one sample in a study of cytomegalovirus exposure and HLA in healthy donors. TCRdb keeps only in-frame clones here, not all; method: immunoSEQ multiplex PCR. The data show 140,000 or so clones, with almost 80% seen just once and around 1.7% held by the top ten. Sequencing was performed on PBMCs. The receptor source for this set is a woman in her thirties in good health and CMV-seronegative. The conserved cysteine and the conserved F or W are not part of the CDR3 here. Size is stated for part of the rows, as once, few or many counts, or as a class when the clone is expanded.

V	size	J	CDR3
TRBV27	-	TRBJ1-2	ASSSQGAQAAGYT
TRBV19	-	TRBJ1-1	ASSTGRGNTEAF
TRBV19	-	TRBJ1-3	ASTGTGGNTIY
TRBV5-1	-	TRBJ1-2	ASSYDALRVDGYT
TRBV7-9	-	TRBJ2-7	ASSSHRGQGAYEQY
TRBV5-8	-	TRBJ2-7	ASSLQGHLYEQY
TRBV5-1	-	TRBJ2-2	ASSPAYDGELF
TRBV18	-	TRBJ2-7	ASSPGLNRGSSSYEQY
TRBV2	-	TRBJ2-7	ASMMTTGLSEQY
TRBV27	few	TRBJ1-6	ASSLRRDSPLH
TRBV5-1	-	TRBJ1-2	ASSLAGGGQGAYGYT
TRBV7-2	-	TRBJ1-1	ASSFFGQRMNTEAF
TRBV19	-	TRBJ2-6	ASSITGGGGANVLT
TRBV2	-	TRBJ2-7	ASSETPVEQY
TRBV5-4	-	TRBJ1-2	ASSQGTGSGYT
TRBV5-1	few	TRBJ1-1	ASRHRQGKAEAF
TRBV6-4	few	TRBJ2-3	ASSESPGLAADTQY
TRBV28	-	TRBJ2-7	ASSDGGGEQY
TRBV5-1	few	TRBJ2-3	ASSSRQADTQY
TRBV10-3	once	TRBJ1-1	AISDPGQGTTEAF
TRBV4-2	-	TRBJ1-1	ASSPDYGGRGNTEAF
TRBV19	-	TRBJ2-7	ASSGTSGGKNSYEQY
TRBV5-4	-	TRBJ1-1	ASSLAGGNTEAF
TRBV27	-	TRBJ1-4	ASSFTGTGVEKLF
TRBV6-1	-	TRBJ1-2	ASSETGGQKYGYT
TRBV5-5	-	TRBJ1-4	ASSLALSEKLF
TRBV18	-	TRBJ1-1	ASSLWETPNTEAF
TRBV25-1	-	TRBJ1-3	ASSPRINSGGNTIY
TRBV5-1	-	TRBJ1-1	ASSLVGQYNTEAF
TRBV19	-	TRBJ1-1	ASSEQGETEAF
TRBV5-1	once	TRBJ2-1	ASSLARGLLHEQF
TRBV29-1	-	TRBJ1-1	SVGYRDTEAF
TRBV19	few	TRBJ1-2	ASSISGGSYGYT
TRBV27	-	TRBJ1-1	ASSSPTRQNTEAF
TRBV19	-	TRBJ1-1	ASSMKPRNTEAF
TRBV30	-	TRBJ2-3	AWSLISGGTDTQY
TRBV5-4	few	TRBJ2-3	ASSLVGLAGLTDTQY
TRBV5-5	-	TRBJ2-7	ASSPEVVGYEQY
TRBV28	-	TRBJ1-5	ASSQEVVNIQPQH
TRBV7-3	few	TRBJ1-1	ASSKAAGTEAF
TRBV27	-	TRBJ1-2	ASRRADRSSGGYT
TRBV5-4	once	TRBJ2-7	ASSHGQGRNEQY
TRBV5-1	-	TRBJ1-6	ASSPDRVSPLH
TRBV30	once	TRBJ2-5	AWSVYETQY
TRBV4-1	-	TRBJ2-7	ASSVTGGLYEQY
TRBV11-1	few	TRBJ1-6	ASSPRQRLNSPLH
TRBV6-1	-	TRBJ1-5	ASSPRGNQPQH
TRBV7-6	-	TRBJ1-4	ASSGQFATNEKLF
TRBV6-1	-	TRBJ1-5	ASSEAPQNQPQH
TRBV7-3	-	TRBJ1-6	ASSLGQGFNSPLH
TRBV27	once	TRBJ1-1	ASSTGGRRTEAF
TRBV7-3	-	TRBJ1-1	ASSLTPNGGAF
TRBV19	-	TRBJ2-2	ASGSLTNTAGELF
TRBV12-5	-	TRBJ2-7	ASARNGDRFYEQY
TRBV6-6	-	TRBJ2-2	ASNSPRNTGELF